This T cell receptor beta chain was sequenced in a study of neurological immune-mediated disorders. This clonotype was seen ten or more times. The CDR3 spans 13 residues. V was pared by 8 bases and J by 4 bases, with 14 bases between. Per germline, CDR1 MNHNS and CDR2 SASEGT. The study built unsorted libraries from 2 million PBMCs kept at -80 C. The cDNA came from 5'RACE, which used 10-nucleotide random UMIs. TCRdb redid the calling of the 5' RACE reads with MiXCR, one entry per CDR3 protein. Of 85,000 to 90,000 distinct CDR3 sequences listed, around 3.5% are singletons. The sample consisted of PBMCs. The clonotype originates from a woman between 50 and 59 years old with multiple sclerosis. This sequence joins TRBV6-1 and TRBJ1-2; D not certain. CDR3 sequence (DNA): TGTGCCAGCCGAGTGGCAGCGTCCTATGGCTACACCTTC. The encoded protein is CASRVAASYGYTF.